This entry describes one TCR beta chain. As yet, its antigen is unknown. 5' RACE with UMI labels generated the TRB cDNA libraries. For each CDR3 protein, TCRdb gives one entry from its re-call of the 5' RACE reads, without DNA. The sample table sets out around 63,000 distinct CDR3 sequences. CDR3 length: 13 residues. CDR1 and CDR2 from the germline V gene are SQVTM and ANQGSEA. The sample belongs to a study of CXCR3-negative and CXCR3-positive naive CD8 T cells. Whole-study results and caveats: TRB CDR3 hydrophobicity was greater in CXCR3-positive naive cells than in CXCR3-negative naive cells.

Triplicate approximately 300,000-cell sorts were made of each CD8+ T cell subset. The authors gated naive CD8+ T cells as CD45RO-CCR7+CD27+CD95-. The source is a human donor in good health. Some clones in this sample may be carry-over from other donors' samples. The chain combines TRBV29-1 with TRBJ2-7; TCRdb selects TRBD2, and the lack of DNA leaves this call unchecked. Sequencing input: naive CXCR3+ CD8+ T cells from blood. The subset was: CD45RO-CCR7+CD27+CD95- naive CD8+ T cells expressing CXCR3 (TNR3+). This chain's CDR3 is CSARGGADYEQYF.